Each of the 25 T cell receptor beta chains below was sequenced from the same sample in a study of chemoradiotherapy in HPV16-positive cancers. Sequenced by immunoSEQ multiplex PCR; TCRdb stores in-frame clones only, minus some. The sample holds 30,000 to 35,000 clones, around 86% seen once. Here the sequenced sample was blood, taken from a patient who underwent chemoradiotherapy. These TCRs come from a human donor with HPV-associated anogenital cancer.

This chain connects TRBV19 to TRBJ1-2, with D uncertain. Germline V gives CDR1 LNHDA, CDR2 SQIVND (reference sequence). Between the trimmed V and J ends, which lost 5 bases and 2 bases, there was a span of 12 bases. CDR3 length: 14 residues. This chain's CDR3 is CASSPTTQNYGYTF. Here the CDR3 DNA reads TGTGCCAGTAGTCCGACGACCCAGAACTATGGCTACACCTTC.

The chain employs TRBV7-3 and TRBJ1-1, with a tentative D call TRBD1 (5 bases). Trimming pared 5 bases from V and 1 base from J, leaving 11 bases between. The CDR3 is 14 amino acids. The germline V gene has CDR1 SGHTA and CDR2 FQGTGA. CDR3 bases: TGTGCCAGCAGCGAACAGACAGCGAACACTGAAGCTTTCTTT. Its protein product is CASSEQTANTEAFF.

The chain has TRBV7-8 and TRBJ2-5, with D possibly being TRBD2 (6 bases). V lost 4 bases and J 9 bases, leaving 9 bases between the germline ends. Germline V gene sequence: CDR1 SGHVS, CDR2 FQNEAQ. The CDR3 runs 11 residues. CDR3 loop: CASSWGGAQYF. CDR3 nucleotide sequence: TGTGCCAGCAGCTGGGGAGGTGCCCAGTACTTC.

This chain joins TRBV10-3 and TRBJ2-7; D perhaps matches TRBD1 (7 bases). Trimming stripped 9 bases from V and 6 bases from J, with 18 bases between. This CDR3 region has 13 residues. The germline V gene has CDR1 ENHRY and CDR2 SYGVKD. This CDR3 is CAIGGTTGAEQYF. DNA of the CDR3: TGTGCCATTGGGGGGACCACAGGGGCCGAGCAGTACTTC.

This chain connects TRBV6-5 to TRBJ1-2; D gene uncertain. Per the germline V gene, CDR1 is MNHEY and CDR2 is SVGAGI. The CDR3 totals 15 residues. Trimming took off 0 bases at V and 0 bases at J, with 8 bases between the two ends. In DNA form, the CDR3 reads TGTGCCAGCAGTTACTCGACGTCATCTAACTATGGCTACACCTTC. It translates to CASSYSTSSNYGYTF.

V usage is TRBV27 and J usage is TRBJ2-3; D might be TRBD1 (6 bases). Trimming took 6 bases from V and 1 from J, leaving 11 bases between them. Germline V lookup: CDR1 MNHEY, CDR2 SMNVEV (reference sequence). This CDR3 contains 14 residues. The CDR3 sequence is CASSRTDGTDTQYF. DNA of the CDR3: TGTGCCAGCAGCCGGACAGATGGCACAGATACGCAGTATTTT.

The chain has TRBV19 and TRBJ1-5, with TRBD1 matching 8 bases. This CDR3 region has 15 residues. Germline V lookup: CDR1 LNHDA, CDR2 SQIVND (reference sequence). Unmatched junction bases numbered 12, after V lost 8 bases and J lost 6 bases. CDR3 region: CASVQGQGSTQPQHF. The CDR3 DNA reads TGTGCCAGTGTTCAAGGACAGGGAAGTACTCAGCCCCAGCATTTT.

The V gene is TRBV5-8, the J gene TRBJ2-7; TRBD2 might be the D (5 bases). Per the germline V gene, CDR1 is SGHTS and CDR2 is YDEGEE. CDR3 size: 13 residues. Trimming took 3 bases from V and 1 from J, leaving 8 bases between them. The CDR3 DNA reads as TGTGCCAGCAGCTCGGGATTTTCCTACGAGCAGTACTTC. It is translated as CASSSGFSYEQYF. The full variable domain, rest sourced from reference TRBV5-8 and TRBJ2-7, is EAGVTQSPTHLIKTRGQQATLRCSPISGHTSVYWYQQALGLGLQFLLWYDEGEERNRGNFPPRFSGRQFPNYSSELNVNALELEDSALYLCASSSGFSYEQYFGPGTRLTVT.

The chain employs TRBV6-5 and TRBJ1-5; TRBD1 aligns across 8 bases. This CDR3 contains 15 residues. V lost 6 bases and J lost 4; bases outside the gene matches: 8. Germline CDR1 and CDR2: MNHEY and SVGAGI. CDR3 bases: TGTGCCAGCAGCCCAACAGGGGGAGGGAATCAGCCCCAGCATTTT. Translated, it gives CASSPTGGGNQPQHF.

The V and J genes are TRBV7-9 and TRBJ1-1; D is possibly TRBD1 (6 bases). V was shortened by 5 bases and J by 6 bases, with 13 bases between the two germline ends. Germline V gene lookup returns CDR1 SEHNR and CDR2 FQNEAQ (reference sequence). The CDR3 sequence is 13 residues long. Here the CDR3 DNA reads TGTGCCAGCAGCGCCAGGGGTGAGGCTGAAGCTTTCTTT. Its translation is CASSARGEAEAFF.

The chain joins TRBV18 to TRBJ1-2; a weak D match, TRBD1 (6 bases). Germline-derived CDR1 and CDR2 are KGHSH and LQKENI. CDR3 size: 17 residues. V was trimmed by 2 bases and J by 4 bases, leaving 20 bases between them. The DNA of the CDR3 is TGTGCCAGCTCACCAACTATACAGGGTTTTTCGTTCTATGGCTACACCTTC. Its protein is CASSPTIQGFSFYGYTF.

The chain is built from TRBV5-4 and TRBJ2-7; TRBD2 aligns across 8 bases. Germline CDR1 and CDR2: SGHNT and YYREEE (reference sequence). Losses at the gene ends were 1 base for V and 3 bases for J; bases not matched to a gene: 6. This CDR3 comprises 15 residues. CDR3 sequence reads: CASSLTSGPLYEQYF. In nucleotides, the CDR3 is TGTGCCAGCAGCTTGACTAGCGGCCCGCTCTACGAGCAGTACTTC.

The chain links TRBV28 to TRBJ1-2, with a possible D match to TRBD1 (5 bases). The CDR3 covers 14 residues. Germline CDR1 reads MDHEN; CDR2 reads SYDVKM. Trimming stripped 5 bases from V and 4 bases from J, with 14 bases between. CDR3 protein: CASSPLGAAYGYTF. The DNA of the CDR3 is TGTGCCAGCAGTCCGCTTGGGGCGGCCTATGGCTACACCTTC.

The rearrangement joins TRBV6-1 to TRBJ2-7; D is ambiguous. Germline CDR1 and CDR2: MNHNS and SASEGT. Trimming shortened V by 6 bases and J by 0 bases, and 12 bases separated the two germline ends. This CDR3 comprises 14 residues. CDR3 nucleotides: TGTGCCAGCAGCTTTAGTCACCCCTCCTACGAGCAGTACTTC. Protein sequence: CASSFSHPSYEQYF.

V gene TRBV9 combines with J gene TRBJ1-2; D remains ambiguous. The CDR3 consists of 13 residues. Trimming removed 4 bases at V and 8 bases at J, with 15 bases between. The V gene's germline CDR1 is SGDLS and CDR2 YYNGEE. CDR3 coding DNA: TGTGCCAGCAGCCCTTCCGACTGGTGGGGCTACACCTTC. Translation gives CASSPSDWWGYTF.

The V call is TRBV25-1, the J call TRBJ2-5; D is possibly TRBD2 (5 bases). The CDR3 is made up of 14 amino acids. V shed 6 bases and J shed 1 base, with 12 bases lying between them. The germline CDR1 and CDR2 sequences are MGHDK and SYGVNS. The CDR3 sequence is CASSPLDGQETQYF. CDR3 DNA sequence: TGTGCCAGCAGCCCACTAGACGGCCAAGAGACCCAGTACTTC.

The chain joins TRBV7-2 to TRBJ1-6; D gene unclear. V was clipped by 4 bases and J by 10 bases, with 11 bases between them. This CDR3 spans 13 amino acids. Germline V gene lookup returns CDR1 SGHTA and CDR2 FQGNSA. CDR3 in DNA: TGTGCCAGCAGCTCCGTTCGTGACTCACCCCTCCACTTT. It yields the protein CASSSVRDSPLHF. Drawing the rest from reference TRBV7-2 and TRBJ1-6, the complete variable domain is GAGVSQSPSNKVTEKGKDVELRCDPISGHTALYWYRQSLGQGLEFLIYFQGNSAPDKSGLPSDRFSAERTGGSVSTLTIQRTQQEDSAVYLCASSSVRDSPLHFGNGTRLTVT.

V usage is TRBV7-2 and J usage is TRBJ1-6, with D possibly TRBD1 on 6 matching bases. This CDR3 is built from 15 residues. Germline V gene lookup returns CDR1 SGHTA and CDR2 FQGNSA. With 5 bases removed from V and 10 bases from J, the gap between germline ends came to 18 bases. The CDR3 DNA follows: TGTGCCAGCAGCCCAGGGGTGAGGGCAGGCTCACCCCTCCACTTT. This codes for CASSPGVRAGSPLHF. Using reference TRBV7-2 and TRBJ1-6 for the parts outside the CDR3, the full variable domain is GAGVSQSPSNKVTEKGKDVELRCDPISGHTALYWYRQSLGQGLEFLIYFQGNSAPDKSGLPSDRFSAERTGGSVSTLTIQRTQQEDSAVYLCASSPGVRAGSPLHFGNGTRLTVT.

The chain employs TRBV5-4 and TRBJ2-3; 10 nucleotides line up with TRBD2. The V segment lost 4 bases and the J segment 3 bases; nucleotides outside the gene matches: 11. The length of the CDR3 is 17 residues. Germline CDR1 reads SGHNT; CDR2 reads YYREEE (reference sequence). This CDR3 reads CASSLVRASGGTDTQYF. CDR3 nucleotide sequence: TGTGCCAGCAGCCTCGTCAGGGCTAGCGGGGGTACAGATACGCAGTATTTT.

This rearrangement joins TRBV6-5 to TRBJ1-1, with D unclear. The V end lost 5 bases, the J end lost 5 bases, and 12 bases lay between the germline ends. This CDR3 region has 13 residues. Germline CDR1 and CDR2: MNHEY and SVGAGI. The CDR3 loop reads CASSRLERTEAFF. The DNA of the CDR3 is TGTGCCAGCAGTCGCCTGGAAAGGACTGAAGCTTTCTTT.

This chain uses TRBV18 with TRBJ1-1; D unresolved. CDR3 size: 15 residues. V was cut by 2 bases and J by 2 bases, with 12 bases left in between. Germline CDR1 reads KGHSH; CDR2 reads LQKENI. The CDR3, as DNA: TGTGCCAGCTCACCAATTAGTAACGTTAACACTGAAGCTTTCTTT. Amino acids: CASSPISNVNTEAFF. The full variable domain, rest sourced from reference TRBV18 and TRBJ1-1, is NAGVMQNPRHLVRRRGQEARLRCSPMKGHSHVYWYRQLPEEGLKFMVYLQKENIIDESGMPKERFSAEFPKEGPSILRIQQVVRGDSAAYFCASSPISNVNTEAFFGQGTRLTVV.

This chain links TRBV5-6 with TRBJ2-7, with no clear D. The V and J ends lost 1 base and 0 bases respectively, with 8 bases between them. In germline, CDR1 is SGHDT, CDR2 YYEEEE. The CDR3 totals 14 residues. The DNA of the CDR3 is TGTGCCAGCAGCTTGCCTCTATACTCCTACGAGCAGTACTTC. Translated, it gives CASSLPLYSYEQYF. The variable domain in full, completed from reference TRBV5-6 and TRBJ2-7, reads DAGVTQSPTHLIKTRGQQVTLRCSPKSGHDTVSWYQQALGQGPQFIFQYYEEEERQRGNFPDRFSGHQFPNYSSELNVNALLLGDSALYLCASSLPLYSYEQYFGPGTRLTVT.

The chain links TRBV6-5 to TRBJ1-1; D gene ambiguous. The germline V gene encodes CDR1 MNHEY and CDR2 SVGAGI. This CDR3 has 15 residues. Trimming shortened V by 8 bases and J by 3 bases, and 19 bases separated the two germline ends. The CDR3: CASGKRQEIYTEAFF. CDR3 DNA sequence: TGTGCCAGCGGAAAGCGGCAAGAAATTTACACTGAAGCTTTCTTT.

The chain couples TRBV5-6 to TRBJ2-5; unclear D gene. The V end lost 0 bases, the J end lost 5 bases, and 11 bases lay between the germline ends. CDR1 and CDR2 (germline): SGHDT, YYEEEE. This CDR3 comprises 14 residues. The CDR3 DNA sequence: TGTGCCAGCAGCTTGGTTTCGGTTGGGGAGACCCAGTACTTC. It translates to CASSLVSVGETQYF.

The chain recombines TRBV27 with TRBJ1-2; 7 positions agree with TRBD1. The CDR3 covers 15 residues. Trimming removed 6 bases from V and 4 bases from J; junction bases left unmatched: 11. Germline V gene lookup returns CDR1 MNHEY and CDR2 SMNVEV (reference sequence). The CDR3 nucleotides read TGTGCCAGCAGCCCTGACAGGGTTACCTTCTATGGCTACACCTTC. Residues: CASSPDRVTFYGYTF.